These T cell receptor beta chains were read from a single sample in a study of T cell changes during pregnancy in multiple sclerosis. Data came from immunoSEQ multiplex PCR; TCRdb stores just in-frame clones and leaves some out. The table records tens of thousands of clones, about nine tenths of them present only once. The sample consisted of peripheral blood, taken before pregnancy. The receptor source for this set is a female donor with multiple sclerosis, enrolled in a pregnancy study. Each CDR3 is given with its conserved first and last residue. The D gene is left open where the match is weak. Rows may omit the clone size; those that give it use once, few, many or a size class.

length	J	V	D	size	DNA	CDR3
15	TRBJ2-6	TRBV6-6	NA	NA	TGTGCCAGCACCTCTCGGGTAGCTGGGGCCAACGTCCTGACTTTC	CASTSRVAGANVLTF
15	TRBJ1-6	TRBV18	NA	NA	TGTGCCAGCTCACAGGTAGCGGCAGTTAATTCACCCCTCCACTTT	CASSQVAAVNSPLHF
15	TRBJ2-5	TRBV5-8	TRBD1	NA	TGTGCCAGCAGCTCCGGACAGGGTGGACAAGAGACCCAGTACTTC	CASSSGQGGQETQYF
14	TRBJ2-5	TRBV6-5	TRBD1	NA	TGTGCCAGCAGTTACGGGACAGGGAAAGAGACCCAGTACTTC	CASSYGTGKETQYF
15	TRBJ2-2	TRBV5-1	NA	NA	TGCGCCAGCAGCTTTCGACTAGTCGGGACCGGGGAGCTGTTTTTT	CASSFRLVGTGELFF
13	TRBJ2-3	TRBV7-8	NA	NA	TGTGCCAGCAGCTTTATTAGCCCAGATACGCAGTATTTT	CASSFISPDTQYF
14	TRBJ1-4	TRBV19	NA	NA	TGTGCCAGTAGTTTGAGAGGAGGATTGGAAAAACTGTTTTTT	CASSLRGGLEKLFF
12	TRBJ1-4	TRBV29-1	NA	NA	TGCAGCGTCGGACGGGAGAATGAAAAACTGTTTTTT	CSVGRENEKLFF
19	TRBJ2-6	TRBV4-3	TRBD1	few	TGCGCCAGCAGCCAAGATTTACAGGGGGCTAGACCTGGGGCCAACGTCCTGACTTTC	CASSQDLQGARPGANVLTF
15	TRBJ1-5	TRBV6-5	NA	NA	TGTGCCAGCAGCTCGGTTGCAGGCGTTAATCAGCCCCAGCATTTT	CASSSVAGVNQPQHF
11	TRBJ1-2	TRBV6-1	NA	few	TGTGCCAGCAATACTAACTATGGCTACACCTTC	CASNTNYGYTF
14	TRBJ1-2	TRBV7-2	TRBD1	NA	TGTGCCAGCAGCTCCGGGGACAGGGGCTCTGGCTACACCTTC	CASSSGDRGSGYTF
11	TRBJ1-1	TRBV7-6	NA	NA	TGTGCCAGCAGCCCGGGGACTGAAGCTTTCTTT	CASSPGTEAFF
14	TRBJ1-1	TRBV19	NA	NA	TGTGCCAGTAGGCTCGAAGGAGGAACTGATGAAGCTTTCTTT	CASRLEGGTDEAFF
15	TRBJ1-1	TRBV19	NA	NA	TGTGCCAGTAGCACACTAGAAGGGTTGAACACTGAAGCTTTCTTT	CASSTLEGLNTEAFF
15	TRBJ2-3	TRBV9	TRBD2	NA	TGTGCCAGCAGCCCCAGCGGGGGACTCACAGATACGCAGTATTTT	CASSPSGGLTDTQYF
13	TRBJ1-2	TRBV29-1	NA	NA	TGCAGCGTTGCGGCGGCGCCTAACTATGGCTACACCTTC	CSVAAAPNYGYTF
17	TRBJ1-6	TRBV19	TRBD1	once	TGTGCCAGTAGGGGAGGACAGGGGAGCTCCTATAATTCACCCCTCCACTTT	CASRGGQGSSYNSPLHF
12	TRBJ2-5	TRBV11-2	NA	NA	TGTGCCAGCAGCTTCCCAAGCGAGACCCAGTACTTC	CASSFPSETQYF
12	TRBJ2-7	TRBV7-5	NA	NA	TGTGCCCTAGGAGTAGACGTCCACGAGCAGTACTTC	CALGVDVHEQYF
11	TRBJ2-1	TRBV2	NA	NA	TGTGCCAGCAGCAGGGTATACGAGCAGTTCTTC	CASSRVYEQFF
13	TRBJ2-7	TRBV7-6	NA	NA	TGTGCCAGCAGCTTAGGTCGGTTGGACGAGCAGTACTTC	CASSLGRLDEQYF